This is a list of T cell receptor beta chains from one sample in a study of cytomegalovirus exposure and HLA in healthy donors. The protocol was immunoSEQ multiplex PCR, while the TCRdb copy is restricted to in-frame clones and leaves out a portion. The profile covers 110,000 or so clones, with around 95% appearing a single time and 0.67% taken by the ten largest. The sequenced material came from PBMCs. The receptors originated from a woman younger than 35 in good health and CMV-seronegative. The conserved cysteine and the conserved F or W are not part of the CDR3 here. D genes are given only for firm matches.

>TRBJ1-1|TRBV28|.
ASSLVEGSTEAF
>TRBJ2-1|TRBV6-6|TRBD2
ASSYVSSGDEQF
>TRBJ1-2|TRBV19|.
ASSIEGGILRYGYT
>TRBJ1-6|TRBV7-6|TRBD1
ASSRDSDFNSPLH
>TRBJ2-3|TRBV28|.
ASSSSRIGGTDLTDTQY
>TRBJ1-4|TRBV9|.
ASSVGVREGEKLF
>TRBJ2-1|TRBV5-1|.
ASSLPRGTVNEQF
>TRBJ1-1|TRBV5-1|TRBD1
ASSSTTTGGNTEAF
>TRBJ1-5|TRBV28|.
ASRGGAVGNQPQH
>TRBJ2-5|TRBV7-9|TRBD2
ASSWSGGGRIETQY
>TRBJ1-1|TRBV19|TRBD1
ASRRVPGQGMNTEAF
>TRBJ2-2|TRBV14|TRBD1
ASRPDRVTGELF
>TRBJ2-7|TRBV5-6|TRBD1
ASSWDSSSYEQY
>TRBJ2-3|TRBV7-3|TRBD2
ASSPGLAGGIDTQY
>TRBJ2-2|TRBV4-3|.
ASSQDLGAVTGELF
>TRBJ2-5|TRBV2|TRBD1
ASSAQGALEETQY
>TRBJ1-1|TRBV19|.
ASSLGVGTEAF
>TRBJ2-3|TRBV7-9|.
ASSWTASSTDTQY
>TRBJ1-3|TRBV1|.
TSSRDRYPGNTIY
>TRBJ1-1|TRBV9|.
ASSVGKTLNTEAF
>TRBJ2-3|TRBV9|.
ASSTRLRDNPTDTQY
>TRBJ2-1|TRBV5-4|TRBD2
ASSLASTSGGVFNEQF
>TRBJ1-2|TRBV28|.
ASIERGQNYGYT
>TRBJ1-5|TRBV19|.
ASSRGATIGQPQH
>TRBJ1-2|TRBV7-2|.
ASSPGGFDGYT
>TRBJ2-7|TRBV7-9|.
ASSLVGSGVGYEQY
>TRBJ1-2|TRBV27|.
ASSPGGDYLYGYT
>TRBJ1-1|TRBV5-1|.
ASSLVGRANTEAF
>TRBJ1-2|TRBV19|.
ASSIAQGYGYT
>TRBJ2-1|TRBV15|TRBD2
ATSRGSGGGSYNEQF
>TRBJ2-5|TRBV7-2|TRBD2
ASSSIAGGPGETQY
>TRBJ2-7|TRBV27|.
ASSLDWSSYEQY
>TRBJ1-2|TRBV6-1|.
ASTERVHGYT
>TRBJ1-6|TRBV5-6|.
ASSFFNRPDSPLH
>TRBJ2-2|TRBV19|TRBD1
ASRRWTGGFTGELF
>TRBJ1-1|TRBV28|.
ASLEGVNTEAF
>TRBJ2-3|TRBV29-1|.
SVDQLASLGTDTQY
>TRBJ2-3|TRBV9|TRBD2
ASSVDGRGATTDTQY
>TRBJ1-2|TRBV6-1|TRBD1
ASSAGQLYGYT
>TRBJ2-3|TRBV4-1|TRBD2
ASSQGLLAGLDTQY
>TRBJ1-4|TRBV19|TRBD1
ASSIKGATTNEKLF
>TRBJ1-2|TRBV15|TRBD1
ATSATGTGCGYT
>TRBJ2-5|TRBV29-1|.
SVDGQRQETQY
>TRBJ1-1|TRBV29-1|TRBD1
SVTGMANTEAF
>TRBJ2-2|TRBV5-4|TRBD1
ASSWKGTATGELF
>TRBJ2-2|TRBV2|TRBD1
ASSRDRWGPGELF